The source of this T cell receptor beta chain is a study of cytomegalovirus exposure and HLA in healthy donors (dated by TCRdb to about 2017). Regarding the complete study: According to an earlier analysis of several hundred of the donors, some 170 million T cells yielded 95 million to 140 million unique TCR beta sequences and about 300 Gb of sequence data. An early release that covered approximately 600 HLA-typed donors contained around 330 gigabases of sequencing data and 65 million to 100 million unique TCR sequences. Of the roughly 400 genotyped donors, 65% to 90% fell in the genetic ancestry cluster associated with self-reported Caucasian donors. The study aimed to test whether cataloging public T cell receptors could reveal signatures of past pathogen exposure. The T cell repertoires of under 700 subjects were profiled by immunosequencing and related to cytomegalovirus serostatus. In addition to the first cohort of 650 to 800 subjects, a separate validation cohort of approximately 130 different subjects was used. High-throughput TCR immunosequencing, statistical association of individual TCRs with disease status, and machine learning were combined to predict cytomegalovirus infection status. To study patterns of TCR occurrence, a later analysis re-analyzed previously published TCR beta repertoires from several hundred donors and added high-resolution HLA genotyping. In the later analysis, no new phenotypic data were used to find candidate immune exposures; instead, reliance was placed on TCR beta sequences and their occurrence across donors. An earlier analysis of 587 of the donors used high-throughput TCR beta sequencing to judge whether each TCR beta V gene segment behaved as functional or pseudogenic. Donor age, sex, ethnicity and CMV serostatus were compiled together with the repertoire data. In a later genetic analysis, genome-wide SNP genotypes for about 55% of the 666 donors were used, and that subset was treated as a discovery cohort. All discovery cohort repertoires had been generated using a single sequencing platform. HLA typing covered class I and class II loci at four-digit resolution. Typing coverage differed by locus: A, B, C, DRB1 and DQB1 were typed in about 620-630 donors, DQA1 in approximately 520, DPA1 in some 600, and DPB1 in 400 to 480. Four to six DR-DQ haplotypes were handled as single units for association and clustering, since linkage in the cohort was strong. On average, about 240,000 unique TCR beta nucleotide sequences were sequenced per donor among some 430 genotyped donors of the cohort, with 15% to 20% of those sequences being non-productive. Study-level results and caveats: Some IMGT-functional V segments, including TRBV6-2 and TRBV6-3, could not be told apart with the 87-base-pair reads, so those segments were excluded. Immune exposure information for the cohort was limited to CMV serostatus. According to a later analysis, parvovirus B19, influenza, CMV and Epstein-Barr virus appeared linked to several top co-occurrence clusters. Compared with equally common non-associated chains, HLA-associated TCR beta chains in a later analysis were more clonally expanded and had lower generation probabilities. A further reported finding was that TCR beta sequences accurately predicted the HLA-A and HLA-B alleles for most subjects in the first cohort. In a later genetic analysis, fewer N-insertions in productive TCRs were reported among donors in an Asian-associated ancestry cluster than the approximately 710-donor mean. A later analysis associated about 17,000 TCR beta sequences with specific HLA alleles at a false discovery rate of 0.05. Strong co-occurrence of HLA alleles, especially DR and DQ, made assigning TCR associations to individual alleles difficult. The authors suggested that the approach could potentially be extended to other disease states and immunological phenotypes. While some public TCRs were present in many individuals, most TCR sequences turned up only very rarely across donors. The study listed 150 to 200 TCR beta chains as associated with cytomegalovirus. A cluster of highly shared sequence variants was judged likely to represent a technical artifact of the sequencing pipeline. In vitro tests confirmed that three of the cytomegalovirus-associated TCR beta chains recognize cytomegalovirus antigens. Roughly 15 rarely observed V segments, including chromosome 9 orphons, were excluded from the earlier analysis of some 590 of the donors because counts were too low. Because some donors lacked HLA typing at each locus, the association tests relied only on the typed subset. Cytomegalovirus status was reported to be diagnosed by the classifier with high specificity and sensitivity in both the original and validation cohorts. In a later analysis, TCR association rates were found to vary across HLA loci, with the most associated TCRs seen for DRB1 alleles and the fewest for HLA-C alleles. Broadly in line with IMGT annotations, most TCR beta V segments showed up in productive rearrangements about 90% or about 30% of the time in an earlier analysis of around 600 of the donors. Correlated functional status among segregating V segments might be attributable to linkage disequilibrium, but an unknown experimental factor could not be ruled out. A later genetic analysis associated a missense DCLRE1C variant with V-gene and J-gene trimming of TCR beta chains, and an independent cohort replicated the association. In this cohort, only TCR beta chains were sequenced, and detectable features were limited by the absence of alpha or paired-chain data. The presence/absence analyses assumed that sequencing depth was roughly uniform across donors, and that assumption may not be true. Most CMV-associated TCR beta chains appeared to be HLA-restricted in a later analysis, and the HLA associations seemed to be driven largely by CMV exposure.

This clone was seen a single time. No antigen is known for it. No much larger clonotype is one base removed from it; base qualities were not supplied. Unmatched junction bases come to 5, with V trimmed by 6 bases and J by 1 base. Sequences ENHRY (CDR1) and SYGVKD (CDR2) are obtained from the germline V gene. CDR3 length: 14 amino acids, cysteine to phenylalanine. Here the CDR3 DNA is all that survives: 42 bases in frame from base 1. The library was prepared using the immunoSEQ multiplex PCR assay. For the multiplex PCR, a mixture combining 60 forward primers for TCR Vbeta segments and 13 reverse primers for TCR Jbeta segments was used. A multiplex PCR assay on genomic DNA amplified the CDR3 region of rearranged TCR beta genes. The Illumina HiSeq System was used to sequence the amplified TCR beta libraries as 87-base-pair reads. The authors' analysis ran thus. A later analysis tallied 75 million to 95 million unique TCR beta chains across the 650 to 750 repertoires, and some 10 million of those chains were shared by two or more donors. Raw reads were error-corrected and collapsed into unique sequences by a nearest-neighbor algorithm in which closely related sequences were merged to remove PCR and sequencing errors. To assign V, D and J gene segments, CDR3 sequences were aligned to IMGT reference sequences. Each retained sequence needed at least a six-nucleotide match to both a V gene segment and a J gene segment. Rearrangements were classified as productive when the CDR3 lacked stop codons and remained in frame with V and J, and all other rearrangements were classified as non-productive. CDR3 was defined according to IMGT convention as the region running from the second conserved V-encoded cysteine to the conserved J-encoded phenylalanine. In an earlier analysis of some 550 of the donors, sequences lacking an unambiguous match to a single V gene segment were excluded. An earlier analysis of 550 to 650 of the donors classified V segments as functional when productive rearrangements were above 56.7% and as segregating when the standard deviation between donors was above 5%. A statistical classification framework was developed to diagnose cytomegalovirus status using the catalog of TCR beta chain sequences. V and J gene assignment, in a later analysis, came from comparing TCR nucleotide sequences with IMGT/GENE-DB human TR gene sequences. The TCRdist pipeline was used in a later analysis to assign CDR3 sequences and most-parsimonious VDJ recombination scenarios. In a later analysis, each TCR beta chain was defined by its CDR3 amino acid sequence together with its V-gene family, and reads without a unique V-gene family were excluded. A later analysis removed several hundred highly shared, low-generation-probability nucleotide sequences to deal with suspected cross-contamination and a sequencing artifact. For each public chain, a later analysis derived a clonal expansion index from normalized ranks of inferred template counts within each repertoire. A later analysis computed generation probabilities with a VDJ recombination model fitted to out-of-frame rearrangements, and checked the results against IGoR. A later analysis scored TCR-TCR, TCR-HLA and TCR-CMV co-occurrence with hypergeometric tests, applying a repertoire-size bias correction to TCR pairs. A later analysis estimated false discovery rates by permuting HLA or CMV assignments 20 times. In a later analysis, co-occurring TCRs were grouped using DBSCAN, and TCRdist sequence similarity was added for clustering within HLA-allele-positive subsets. Co-occurrence clustering excluded repertoires with fewer than 30,000 or more than 120,000 public chains, plus five with anomalous nucleotide sharing. TCRdb's version of the immuneACCESS table is confined to in-frame rearrangements and falls short of the full clone set. An unresolved V gene accounts for under half of the shortfall where checked; the remainder is of unknown origin. For V, J and clone size, that table is used; D and trimming come from the DNA. The sample has about 140,000 clones on record, roughly 83% of them singletons. The ten largest account for around 4% of the sample.

The cohort comprised under 700 healthy bone marrow donors. All cohort members were sampled while nominally healthy, although unrecorded immune exposures were likely present. The donor tested CMV seropositive, placing the donor among the 310 or so seropositive members of the cohort. A peripheral blood sample was collected from each donor, and TCR beta sequencing was performed on peripheral blood mononuclear cells. Genomic DNA was extracted from the blood cell samples with the Qiagen DNeasy Blood Extraction Kit. Sequencing was done on a sample of PBMCs. This TCR derives from a man in his forties in good health and CMV-seropositive. The rearrangement joined TRBV10-3 to TRBJ1-1; 7 of the junction bases match TRBD1. The DNA sequence is TGTGCCATCAGGTCCGGGACAGAGAACACTGAAGCTTTCTTT. Its protein is CAIRSGTENTEAFF.